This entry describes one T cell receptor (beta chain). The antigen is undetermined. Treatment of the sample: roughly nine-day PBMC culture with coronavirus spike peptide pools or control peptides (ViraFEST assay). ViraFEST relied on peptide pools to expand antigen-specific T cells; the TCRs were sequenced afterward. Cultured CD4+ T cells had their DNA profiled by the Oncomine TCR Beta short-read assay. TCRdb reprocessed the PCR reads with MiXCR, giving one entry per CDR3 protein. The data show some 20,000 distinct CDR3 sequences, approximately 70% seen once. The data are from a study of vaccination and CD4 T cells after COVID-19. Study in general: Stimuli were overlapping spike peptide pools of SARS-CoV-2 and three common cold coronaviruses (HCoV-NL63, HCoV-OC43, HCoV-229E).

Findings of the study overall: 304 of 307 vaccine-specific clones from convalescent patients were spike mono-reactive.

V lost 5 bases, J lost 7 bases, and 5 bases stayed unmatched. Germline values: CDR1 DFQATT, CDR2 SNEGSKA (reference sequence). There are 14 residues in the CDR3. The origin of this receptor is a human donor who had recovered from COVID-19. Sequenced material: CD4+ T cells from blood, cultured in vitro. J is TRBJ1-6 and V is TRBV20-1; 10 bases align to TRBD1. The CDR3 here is CSAQDRGPNSPLHF. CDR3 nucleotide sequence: TGCAGTGCTCAAGACAGGGGGCCCAATTCACCCCTCCACTTT.